This TCR beta chain is drawn from a study of blood T cell repertoires in COVID-19. Turning to the study itself: Samples came from the United States, Italy and Spain, spanning acute and convalescent COVID-19. PBMCs, B-cell-depleted T cells, or T cells were the source of the cDNA or gDNA that made up the material.

Per the original data handling: It was from reference gene primer amplification that nucleated cell counts were estimated. Measured with immunoSEQ multiplex PCR; TCRdb has only the in-frame clones, and not every one. V and J calls and clone size are as listed in that table; D and trimming were resolved from the DNA. The top ten hold around 8.3% of the sample, which has approximately 38,000 clones, 85% to 90% seen once. The CDR3 has 16 residues. Germline V gene lookup returns CDR1 SGHRS and CDR2 YFSETQ. J gave up 1 base and V 4 bases, and 7 bases lay outside the gene matches. This clone was observed a single time.

Sequenced sample: peripheral blood. The chain carries TRBV5-1 and TRBJ1-1; 10 bases agree with TRBD1. This TCR came from a man aged 30-40 years with active or convalescent COVID-19. In DNA form, the CDR3 reads TGCGCCAGCAGCCCCGGACAGGGGGTAACGAACACTGAAGCTTTCTTT. Protein sequence: CASSPGQGVTNTEAFF.